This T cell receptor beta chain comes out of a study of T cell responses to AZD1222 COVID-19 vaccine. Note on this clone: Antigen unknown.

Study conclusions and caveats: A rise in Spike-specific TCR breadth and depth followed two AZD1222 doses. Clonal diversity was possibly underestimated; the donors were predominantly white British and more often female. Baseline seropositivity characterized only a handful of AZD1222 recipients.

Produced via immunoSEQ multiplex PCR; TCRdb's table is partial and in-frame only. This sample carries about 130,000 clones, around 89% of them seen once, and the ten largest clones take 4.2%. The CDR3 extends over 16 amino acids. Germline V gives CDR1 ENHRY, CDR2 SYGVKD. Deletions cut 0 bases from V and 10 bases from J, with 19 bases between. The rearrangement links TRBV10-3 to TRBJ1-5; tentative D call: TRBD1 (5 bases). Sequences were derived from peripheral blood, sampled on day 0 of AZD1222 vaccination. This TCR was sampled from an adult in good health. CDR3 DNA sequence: TGTGCCATCAGTGAGTCGACCCCAGGGCCCGCGGACCCCCAGCATTTT. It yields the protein CAISESTPGPADPQHF.